These T cell receptor beta chains were read from a single sample in a study of CD8 T cells in Susac syndrome. Via MiXCR, TCRdb re-called the immunoSEQ multiplex PCR reads, giving one row per CDR3 protein. This repertoire shows about 180,000 distinct CDR3 sequences, approximately 95% found once; its top ten account for 0.15% to 0.2%. The sequenced material came from CD8+ T cells from PBMCs. These receptors originate from a human donor with multiple sclerosis. Each CDR3 is given with its conserved first and last residue. Fields, in order: CDR3 protein, J gene, V gene.

cdr3_aa: CASSPGGTGSYEQYF; j_call: TRBJ2-7; v_call: TRBV9
cdr3_aa: CAWREGITEAFF; j_call: TRBJ1-1; v_call: TRBV30
cdr3_aa: CSARDSIGASWGETQYF; j_call: TRBJ2-5; v_call: TRBV20-1
cdr3_aa: CAWIGLRGVVGELFF; j_call: TRBJ2-2; v_call: TRBV30
cdr3_aa: CASRYEDGNYGYTF; j_call: TRBJ1-2; v_call: TRBV7-9
cdr3_aa: CASSPVGGTYGYTF; j_call: TRBJ1-2; v_call: TRBV7-8
cdr3_aa: CASSLGGLDTGELFF; j_call: TRBJ2-2; v_call: TRBV12-3/TRBV12-4
cdr3_aa: CGGLGNRGEQYF; j_call: TRBJ2-7; v_call: TRBV29-1
cdr3_aa: CASSLNRGPGREETQYF; j_call: TRBJ2-5; v_call: TRBV13
cdr3_aa: CATSRLGSSTDTQYF; j_call: TRBJ2-3; v_call: TRBV15
cdr3_aa: CASSVGGGGLVTEAFF; j_call: TRBJ1-1; v_call: TRBV9
cdr3_aa: CASSSTAGTADTQYF; j_call: TRBJ2-3; v_call: TRBV7-9
cdr3_aa: CASSEAEETQYF; j_call: TRBJ2-5; v_call: TRBV9
cdr3_aa: CSAVGLALSYEQYF; j_call: TRBJ2-7; v_call: TRBV20-1
cdr3_aa: CASSQREGAYEQYF; j_call: TRBJ2-7; v_call: TRBV4-1
cdr3_aa: CASSPAPNQPQHF; j_call: TRBJ1-5; v_call: TRBV7-9
cdr3_aa: CASSFGGLGTEAFF; j_call: TRBJ1-1; v_call: TRBV27
cdr3_aa: CASSRAAGPIYNEQFF; j_call: TRBJ2-1; v_call: TRBV6-2/TRBV6-3
cdr3_aa: CASSFPPRYTSYNEQFF; j_call: TRBJ2-1; v_call: TRBV28